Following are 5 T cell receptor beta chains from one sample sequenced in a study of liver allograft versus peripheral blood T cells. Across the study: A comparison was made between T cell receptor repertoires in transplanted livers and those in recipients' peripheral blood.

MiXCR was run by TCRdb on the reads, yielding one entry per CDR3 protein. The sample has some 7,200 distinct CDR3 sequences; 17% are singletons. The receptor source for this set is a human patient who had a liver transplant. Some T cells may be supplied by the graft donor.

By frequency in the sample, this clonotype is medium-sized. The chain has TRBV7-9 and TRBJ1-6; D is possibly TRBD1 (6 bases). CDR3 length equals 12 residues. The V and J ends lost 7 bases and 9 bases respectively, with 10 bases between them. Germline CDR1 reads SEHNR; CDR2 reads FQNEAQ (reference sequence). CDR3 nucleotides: TGTGCCAGCACTCTAGGGGGTTCACCCCTCCACTTT. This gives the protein CASTLGGSPLHF.

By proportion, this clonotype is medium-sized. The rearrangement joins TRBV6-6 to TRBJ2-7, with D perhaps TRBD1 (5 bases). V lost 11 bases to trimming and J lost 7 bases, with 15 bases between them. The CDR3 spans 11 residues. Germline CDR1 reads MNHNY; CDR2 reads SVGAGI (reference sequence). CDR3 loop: CAPGPVWEQYF. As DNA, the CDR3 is TGTGCCCCAGGGCCAGTCTGGGAGCAGTACTTC.

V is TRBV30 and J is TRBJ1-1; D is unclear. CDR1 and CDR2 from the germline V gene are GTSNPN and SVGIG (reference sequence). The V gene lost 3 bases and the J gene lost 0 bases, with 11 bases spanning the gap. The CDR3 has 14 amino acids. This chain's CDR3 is CAWRRGSLNTEAFF. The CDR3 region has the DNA TGTGCCTGGAGGCGGGGTTCTTTGAACACTGAAGCTTTCTTT.

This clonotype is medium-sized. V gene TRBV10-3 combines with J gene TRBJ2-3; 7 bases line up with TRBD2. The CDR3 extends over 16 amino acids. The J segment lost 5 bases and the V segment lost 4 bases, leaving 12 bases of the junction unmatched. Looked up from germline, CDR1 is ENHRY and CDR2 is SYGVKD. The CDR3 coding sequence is TGTGCCATCAGTGGGGCCGGGAGGAGAGGTTTAGATACGCAGTATTTT. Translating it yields CAISGAGRRGLDTQYF.

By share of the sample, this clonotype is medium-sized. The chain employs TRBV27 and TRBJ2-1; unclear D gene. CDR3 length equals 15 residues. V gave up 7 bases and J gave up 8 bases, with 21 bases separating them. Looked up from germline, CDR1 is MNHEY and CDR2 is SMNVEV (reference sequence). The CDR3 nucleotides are TGTGCCAGCACCCCGGGCCCCGAGCTTTTGGATGAGCAGTTCTTC. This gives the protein CASTPGPELLDEQFF.